This TCR beta chain was sequenced in a study of shared clonotypes between healthy human individuals. Points from the study as a whole: Some clonotypes were shared by all four sorted-subset donors, while others were not shared. The non-shared ones had lower generation probabilities than the shared ones. About 5% of naive CD4 clonotypes were shared across four donors.

The V end was cut by 2 bases, the J end by 4 bases, with 15 bases between. The length of the CDR3 is 16 residues. The V gene's germline CDR1 is LNHNV and CDR2 YYDKDF (reference sequence). With regard to this clone: Its antigen is currently unknown.

Replicate sorted-subset PCRs were loaded with about 0.2 ug DNA, 25,000 to 30,000 T cell genomes. Produced via immunoSEQ multiplex PCR; TCRdb's table is partial and in-frame only. This table has approximately 2,000,000 clones, about nine tenths appearing once. The rearrangement uses TRBV15 and TRBJ2-1, with D possibly matching TRBD1 (7 bases). The receptor was derived from a man younger than 30 in good health. Some clones in this sample may be carry-over from other donors' samples. Sequencing used naive CD4+ T cells from PBMCs. As for subset: CD45RA+ positively selected. This chain's CDR3 is CATSRPGGTAYNEQFF. The CDR3 region has the DNA TGTGCCACCAGCAGACCCGGAGGGACAGCTTACAATGAGCAGTTCTTC.